These 21 T cell receptor beta chains came from one sample sequenced in a study of blood T cells in healthy people across ages. The second PCR ran about 6 to 12 cycles with a sample-barcoded 5' primer and J-beta primers. TCRdb processed the 5' RACE reads anew with MiXCR; each CDR3 protein has one entry. The table lists 1.5 million to 2 million distinct CDR3 sequences, about 28% of them singletons, with 7.7% in the top ten. The sequenced sample was blood. All receptors come from a woman aged 30 to 39 in good health.

This clonotype showed up just a few times. The chain couples TRBV11-2 to TRBJ1-5; D not certain. Germline assignment: CDR1 SGHAT and CDR2 FQNNGV. Trimming pared 2 bases from V and 5 bases from J, leaving 7 bases between. CDR3 size: 13 residues. This CDR3 reads CASSLYQDQPQHF. DNA of the CDR3: TGTGCCAGCAGCTTATACCAGGATCAGCCCCAGCATTTT. Variable domain in full (rest from reference TRBV11-2 and TRBJ1-5): EAGVAQSPRYKIIEKRQSVAFWCNPISGHATLYWYQQILGQGPKLLIQFQNNGVVDDSQLPKDRFSAERLKGVDSTLKIQPAKLEDSAVYLCASSLYQDQPQHFGDGTRLSIL.

This clonotype was found once. A much larger clonotype is one base distant, so this may be a read error. The V gene is TRBV20-1, the J gene TRBJ1-2, with TRBD1 identical over 9 bases. The ends lost 5 bases at V and 8 bases at J; junction bases unmatched: 6. CDR3 length: 12 amino acids. Germline CDR1 is DFQATT and CDR2 is SNEGSKA (reference sequence). The CDR3 sequence: CSAWWTGDGYTF. In DNA form, the CDR3 reads TGCAGTGCTTGGTGGACAGGGGACGGCTACACCTTC.

Details on this clonotype: A clone one base away is much larger, so this may be a read error. The chain carries TRBV5-1 and TRBJ2-4; TRBD2 might be the D (5 bases). Trimming removed 0 bases from V and 7 bases from J, with 14 bases in between. CDR1 is SGHRS and CDR2 is YFSETQ in the germline V gene. CDR3 length: 15 amino acids. The CDR3 region has the DNA TGCGCCAGCAGCTTGGCGACGGGAACGGGGAACATTCAGTACTTC. Amino acids: CASSLATGTGNIQYF.

The chain carries TRBV2 and TRBJ2-4, with 7 bases identical to TRBD2. The CDR3 is made up of 15 amino acids. The V segment lost 6 bases and the J segment 7 bases; nucleotides outside the gene matches: 12. Germline CDR1 is SNHLY and CDR2 is FYNNEI. The CDR3 nucleotides are TGTGCCAGCAGCCCTTGGGGGGGTCTAGCGAACATTCAGTACTTC. This codes for CASSPWGGLANIQYF.

J is TRBJ2-1 and V is TRBV25-1; no clear D gene. Per the germline V gene, CDR1 is MGHDK and CDR2 is SYGVNS. The CDR3 is 11 residues long. Trimming cost V 3 bases and J 8 bases, with 5 bases left between them. The CDR3 sequence is CASSDAYEQFF. The CDR3 nucleotides are TGTGCCAGCAGTGACGCATATGAGCAGTTCTTC.

CDR3 in DNA: TGTGCCACCATGGGTGGGAATGTAGATACGCAGTATTTT. Encoded protein: CATMGGNVDTQYF. V is TRBV24-1 and J is TRBJ2-3; no definite D call. Germline assignment: CDR1 KGHDR and CDR2 SFDVKD. This CDR3 comprises 13 residues. V dropped 8 bases and J dropped 5 bases, with 13 bases sitting between them.

The chain uses TRBV19 and TRBJ1-1, with D perhaps TRBD1 (6 bases). CDR1 is LNHDA, CDR2 SQIVND, per germline (reference sequence). V lost 1 base and J 0 bases, leaving 9 bases between the germline ends. The CDR3 spans 15 residues. CDR3 sequence reads: CASSIGGLMNTEAFF. CDR3 DNA: TGTGCCAGTAGTATAGGGGGGCTCATGAACACTGAAGCTTTCTTT.

In regard to this clonotype: A much larger clone lies one base from this, so it may be a read error. The chain couples TRBV4-3 to TRBJ2-1; TRBD1 or TRBD2 may be the D gene (5 bases each). The J call may be incorrect, as the DNA end agrees better with TRBJ2-7. This CDR3 is built from 16 residues. The germline V gene encodes CDR1 LGHNA and CDR2 YSLEER. DNA for the CDR3: TGCGCCAGCAGCCAAGAGGCCCGGGACCTTTACAATGAGCAGTACTTC. Translation: CASSQEARDLYNEQYF.

This clonotype has at least ten counts. V and J are TRBV12-3 or TRBV12-4 and TRBJ2-5; D is ambiguous. V lost 5 bases and J 5 bases, leaving 9 bases between the germline ends. CDR3 length equals 12 residues. In nucleotides, the CDR3 is TGTGCCAGCAGTCCTTATTCCGAGACCCAGTACTTC. It is translated as CASSPYSETQYF.

The CDR3 loop is CASSALPDPKVNEQYF. As DNA, the CDR3 is TGTGCCAGCAGCGCCCTTCCCGACCCCAAGGTCAATGAGCAGTACTTC. The gene calls are TRBV9 and TRBJ2-5; the D is unclear. The CDR3 has 16 amino acids. Per the germline V gene, CDR1 is SGDLS and CDR2 is YYNGEE. V was cut by 3 bases and J by 11 bases, with 26 bases left in between.

This clonotype was seen a handful of times. The CDR3 region is CASSFGGAQPQHF. The CDR3 DNA reads TGCGCCAGCAGCTTCGGGGGAGCCCAGCCCCAGCATTTT. V usage is TRBV5-1 and J usage is TRBJ1-5, with D maybe TRBD1 (5 bases). Germline CDR1 SGHRS, CDR2 YFSETQ. The V and J ends lost 2 bases and 7 bases respectively, with 10 bases between them. The CDR3 is 13 amino acids. The full variable domain, with the rest looked up from reference TRBV5-1 and TRBJ1-5, is KAGVTQTPRYLIKTRGQQVTLSCSPISGHRSVSWYQQTPGQGLQFLFEYFSETQRNKGNFPGRFSGRQFSNSRSEMNVSTLELGDSALYLCASSFGGAQPQHFGDGTRLSIL.

Of note for this clonotype: One base away lies a much larger clone, so this may be a sequencing read error. V usage is TRBV5-1 and J usage is TRBJ2-3; D call uncertain. V was clipped by 4 bases and J by 1 base, with 7 bases between them. Germline loops: CDR1 SGHRS, CDR2 YFSETQ. This CDR3 region has 13 residues. This chain's CDR3 is CASSGKGTDTQYF. The CDR3, as DNA: TGCGCCAGCAGCGGTAAGGGCACAGATACGCAGTATTTT.

This clonotype turned up a few times. An end of the junction does not agree with germline; a read error may underlie this. The rearrangement joins TRBV6-5 to TRBJ1-2, with D uncertain. This CDR3 region has 16 residues. Germline assignment: CDR1 MNHEY and CDR2 SVGAGI. This chain's CDR3 is CASSYSMGKGNCGYTF. Written as DNA, the CDR3 is TGTGCCAGCAGTTACTCGATGGGTAAAGGGAACTGTGGCTACACCTTC.

The chain combines TRBV15 with TRBJ2-2; 11 positions agree with TRBD1. Germline CDR1 is LNHNV and CDR2 is YYDKDF (reference sequence). This CDR3 contains 17 residues. The V segment lost 0 bases and the J segment 7 bases; nucleotides outside the gene matches: 7. CDR3 DNA sequence: TGTGCCACCAGCAGAGATCGGACAGGGGGCGCGAGCGGGGAGCTGTTTTTT. Translating it yields CATSRDRTGGASGELFF.

The V gene is TRBV5-1, the J gene TRBJ2-5; the match to TRBD1 covers 8 bases. The assigned J gene may be wrong: the sequence end matches TRBJ2-1 better. In germline, CDR1 is SGHRS, CDR2 YFSETQ. The CDR3 covers 15 residues. CDR3 DNA: TGCGCCAGCAGCCTAGGACAGGGCTACCAAGAGACCCAGTTCTTC. Protein product: CASSLGQGYQETQFF.

This clonotype was seen ten or more times. V gene TRBV20-1 combines with J gene TRBJ2-3; D not resolved. V lost 3 bases and J 0 bases, leaving 13 bases between the germline ends. The germline gives CDR1 DFQATT, CDR2 SNEGSKA (reference sequence). The CDR3 runs 15 residues. CDR3 nucleotides: TGCAGTGCTAGCTACCAGAAAACTAGCACAGATACGCAGTATTTT. Protein product: CSASYQKTSTDTQYF.

The chain has TRBV2 and TRBJ1-1, with TRBD1 matching 7 bases. The CDR3 sequence is 12 residues long. The V gene end was trimmed by 10 bases and the J gene end by 7 bases; junction bases not matched to a gene: 9. Germline assignment: CDR1 SNHLY and CDR2 FYNNEI. As DNA, the CDR3 is TGTGCCACCAAAGGGACAGCTTATGAAGCTTTCTTT. Residues: CATKGTAYEAFF.

There are many counts of this clonotype. The rearrangement links TRBV5-1 to TRBJ2-1, with D hard to call. The CDR3 runs to 15 residues. Germline assignment: CDR1 SGHRS and CDR2 YFSETQ. Trimming removed 0 bases from V and 4 bases from J, with 11 bases in between. Written as DNA, the CDR3 is TGCGCCAGCAGCTTGGTAACAACCCCTTACAATGAGCAGTTCTTC. Residues: CASSLVTTPYNEQFF.

This clonotype has only a few counts. The chain uses TRBV29-1 and TRBJ2-1; D may correspond to TRBD1 or TRBD2 (6 bases each). This CDR3 contains 13 residues. Trimming pared 7 bases from V and 2 bases from J, leaving 12 bases between. Germline V gene data show CDR1 as SQVTM and CDR2 as ANQGSEA. The CDR3 sequence: CSAHREAYNEQFF. As DNA, the CDR3 is TGCAGCGCCCACAGGGAGGCCTACAATGAGCAGTTCTTC.

This rearrangement joins TRBV3-1 to TRBJ1-1, with TRBD1 identical over 9 bases. CDR3 size: 15 residues. In germline, CDR1 is LGHDT, CDR2 YNNKEL (reference sequence). With 1 base clipped from V and 5 bases from J, the junction kept 5 bases outside the gene matches. CDR3 sequence (DNA): TGTGCCAGCAGCCAAGCGGGACAGGGAGGGACTGAAGCTTTCTTT. Translating gives CASSQAGQGGTEAFF.

The chain carries TRBV5-1 and TRBJ2-2; D is perhaps TRBD1 (6 bases). This CDR3 is 15 amino acids long. The ends were cut back, 3 bases at V and 3 bases at J, with 12 bases in the middle. Germline V gives CDR1 SGHRS, CDR2 YFSETQ. The CDR3 DNA is TGCGCCAGCAGCTCCATGGACAGTGACACCGGGGAGCTGTTTTTT. Translated, it gives CASSSMDSDTGELFF. Full variable domain (outside the CDR3, taken from reference TRBV5-1 and TRBJ2-2): KAGVTQTPRYLIKTRGQQVTLSCSPISGHRSVSWYQQTPGQGLQFLFEYFSETQRNKGNFPGRFSGRQFSNSRSEMNVSTLELGDSALYLCASSSMDSDTGELFFGEGSRLTVL.